The clone carrying this TCR beta chain occurred once. This sample stems from a study of blood T cell repertoires in COVID-19. About the research overall: Sample material is recorded as cDNA or gDNA derived from T cells, B-cell-depleted T cells, or PBMCs.

Trimming took 5 bases from V and 4 from J; bases not matched to a gene: 14. The CDR3 length is 16 residues. CDR1 SGHDN and CDR2 FVKESK come from the germline V gene. Per the study methods: From reference gene primer amplification, estimates of nucleated cell counts were derived. Generated by immunoSEQ multiplex PCR, the TCRdb table keeps only in-frame clones and is missing some. The V and J calls and clone size come from that table; D and trimming were worked out from the DNA. This sample yields roughly 520,000 clones, of which over 75% are seen a single time; 1.5% to 2% belongs to the top ten. In terms of age and location, participants ranged from roughly 18 to 95 years and lived in approximately 26 US areas. Recovery meant two consecutive negative NP/OP PCR tests, professional clearance, or resolved symptoms.

What was sequenced was PBMCs or T cells enriched from blood (not recorded which). The receptor was derived from a woman in her thirties or forties who had recovered from COVID-19. V and J are TRBV14 and TRBJ2-7; 7 bases agree with TRBD1. The chain's CDR3 is CASSDQVGQAEYEQYF. The CDR3 DNA sequence: TGTGCCAGCAGCGACCAGGTAGGACAGGCGGAGTACGAGCAGTACTTC.